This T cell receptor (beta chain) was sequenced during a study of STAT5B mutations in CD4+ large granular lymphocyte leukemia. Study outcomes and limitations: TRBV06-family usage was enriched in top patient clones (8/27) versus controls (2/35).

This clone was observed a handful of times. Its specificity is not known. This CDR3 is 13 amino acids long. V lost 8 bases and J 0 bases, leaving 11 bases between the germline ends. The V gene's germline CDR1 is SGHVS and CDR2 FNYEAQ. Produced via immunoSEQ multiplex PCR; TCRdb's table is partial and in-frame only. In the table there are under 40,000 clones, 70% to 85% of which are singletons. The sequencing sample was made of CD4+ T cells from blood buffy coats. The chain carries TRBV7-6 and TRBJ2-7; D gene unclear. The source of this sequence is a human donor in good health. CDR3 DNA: TGTGCCAGCGCCAGGTCGAGCTCCTACGAGCAGTACTTC. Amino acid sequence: CASARSSSYEQYF. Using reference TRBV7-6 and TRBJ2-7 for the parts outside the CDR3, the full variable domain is GAGVSQSPRYKVTKRGQDVALRCDPISGHVSLYWYRQALGQGPEFLTYFNYEAQQDKSGLPNDRFSAERPEGSISTLTIQRTEQRDSAMYRCASARSSSYEQYFGPGTRLTVT.